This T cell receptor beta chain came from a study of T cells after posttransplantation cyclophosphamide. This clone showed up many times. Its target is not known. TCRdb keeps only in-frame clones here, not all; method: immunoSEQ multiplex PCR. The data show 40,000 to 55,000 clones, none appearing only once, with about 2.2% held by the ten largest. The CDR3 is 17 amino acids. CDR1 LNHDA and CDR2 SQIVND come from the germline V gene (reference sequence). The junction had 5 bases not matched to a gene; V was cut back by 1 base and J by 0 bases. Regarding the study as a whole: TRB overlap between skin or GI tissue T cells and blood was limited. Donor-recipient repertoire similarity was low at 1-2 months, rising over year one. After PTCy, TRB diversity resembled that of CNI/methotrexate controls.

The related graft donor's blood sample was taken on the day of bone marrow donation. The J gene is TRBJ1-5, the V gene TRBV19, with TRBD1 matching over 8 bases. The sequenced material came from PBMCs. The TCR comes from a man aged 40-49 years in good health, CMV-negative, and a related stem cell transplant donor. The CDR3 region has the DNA TGTGCCAGTAGTATAGTTCCGGGACAGGTTAGCAATCAGCCCCAGCATTTT. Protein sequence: CASSIVPGQVSNQPQHF.